This TCR beta chain was recovered during a study of regulatory T cells in long-lasting Graves disease. Study summary: Patients with new Graves' disease had used antithyroid drugs below 3 months.

Library construction for TCR beta used iRepertoire HTBI primers and Arm-PCR of CDR3 regions. TCRdb re-analysed the multiplex PCR reads in MiXCR, keeping a single row per CDR3 protein. The data contain about 350,000 distinct CDR3 sequences, 16% of them singletons. As to time point: newly diagnosed GD, antithyroid drugs for less than 3 months. The TCR library was made from RNA that had been extracted from PBMCs in TRIzol. Regarding the study as a whole: A limited number of samples was an acknowledged limitation.

This clonotype was picked up many times. The antigen is not known. Germline V gene sequence: CDR1 DFQATT, CDR2 SNEGSKA (reference sequence). The CDR3 is 14 residues long. V lost 6 bases to trimming and J lost 1 base; unmatched junction nucleotides: 7. These data were likewise used in another study, on T cells in Graves' hyperthyroidism and ophthalmopathy. That paper adds: When the TCR CDR3 underwent first-round RT-PCR, the HTBI primer set was used.

Sequences were derived from peripheral blood mononuclear cells (PBMCs), sampled at new diagnosis, from a patient treated with antithyroid drugs. This clonotype was obtained from a middle-aged man with Graves disease. The V and J genes are TRBV20-1 and TRBJ2-3, with 7 bases fitting TRBD2. The chain's CDR3 is CSAPISGGTDTQYF. The DNA for the CDR3 is TGCAGTGCCCCTATCAGCGGGGGCACAGATACGCAGTATTTT.